The clone carrying this TCR beta chain was recorded at least ten times. Antigen: not known. The source of the sample is a study of read filtering for tumor transcriptome and immune sequencing. Study at large: Whole-transcriptome libraries were prepared after DNase treatment. The study, taken as a whole, reports: The CD138-negative fraction was mixed bone marrow immune cells, not pure T cells.

With 1 base clipped from V and 5 bases from J, the junction kept 7 bases outside the gene matches. The CDR3 consists of 15 residues. Germline V gives CDR1 SGHNT, CDR2 YYREEE (reference sequence). This library used roughly 400 ng RNA and molecular barcoded adaptors spanning alpha/delta and beta/gamma chains. Using its own MiXCR run on the reads, TCRdb lists one record per CDR3 protein. This sample yields 40,000 to 55,000 distinct CDR3 sequences, of which roughly 19% are seen a single time; about 16% belongs to the top ten. Sequenced sample: a population of CD138-negative cells sorted from bone marrow. This chain joins TRBV5-4 and TRBJ1-2; 8 nucleotides align to TRBD1. The TCR originated in a donor at least 40 years old with multiple myeloma. CDR3 coding DNA: TGTGCCAGCAGCTTGTCCGGGACAGGAAAATATGGCTACACCTTC. It yields the protein CASSLSGTGKYGYTF.